A single sample is the source of the 10 T cell receptor beta chains below, sequenced in a study of T cell responses to AZD1222 COVID-19 vaccine. The data were produced by immunoSEQ multiplex PCR, yet TCRdb's version contains in-frame clones alone and is incomplete. Of some 130,000 clones listed, over 85% are singletons. The material was peripheral blood, obtained on day 0 of AZD1222 vaccination. Receptor source: an adult in good health.

The chain joins TRBV5-1 to TRBJ2-3; D unresolved. Germline V gene sequence: CDR1 SGHRS, CDR2 YFSETQ. Trimming cost V 5 bases and J 0 bases, with 10 bases left between them. CDR3 length equals 14 residues. The CDR3 nucleotides read TGCGCCAGCAGACCAGCCGTTAGCACAGATACGCAGTATTTT. Protein product: CASRPAVSTDTQYF.

The chain combines TRBV27 with TRBJ1-5; maybe TRBD1 (5 bases). V was trimmed by 5 bases and J by 4 bases, leaving 15 bases between them. This CDR3 spans 15 amino acids. Germline-derived CDR1 and CDR2 are MNHEY and SMNVEV (reference sequence). This chain's CDR3 is CASSTLDGGNQPQHF. Here the CDR3 DNA reads TGTGCCAGCAGTACCCTTGACGGGGGGAATCAGCCCCAGCATTTT.

This chain uses TRBV3-1 (or the pseudogene TRBV3-2) with TRBJ2-2; D is tentatively TRBD1 or TRBD2 (5 bases each). This CDR3 is built from 14 residues. Germline lookup yields CDR1 LGHDT and CDR2 YNNKEL (reference sequence). Trimming removed 4 bases from V and 3 bases from J, with 9 bases in between. CDR3 coding DNA: TGTGCCAGCAGCCCGAGAGGGGACACCGGGGAGCTGTTTTTT. Protein sequence: CASSPRGDTGELFF.

Only one count was recorded for this clone. The gene calls are TRBV10-3 and TRBJ1-2, with unresolved D. Germline loops: CDR1 ENHRY, CDR2 SYGVKD. This CDR3 is 13 amino acids long. The V and J ends lost 5 bases and 8 bases respectively, with 15 bases between them. CDR3 region: CAISRQSLGGYTF. In nucleotides, the CDR3 is TGTGCCATCAGTCGCCAGTCCCTAGGGGGCTACACCTTC.

This rearrangement joins TRBV27 to TRBJ1-1, with 10 bases matching TRBD1. The germline V gene has CDR1 MNHEY and CDR2 SMNVEV (reference sequence). The trim removed 6 bases at V and 4 bases at J, leaving 8 bases unmatched. CDR3 length equals 15 residues. The CDR3 DNA is TGTGCCAGCAGCCGAAACCGGGACAGGGGCACTGAAGCTTTCTTT. Its translation is CASSRNRDRGTEAFF.

The rearrangement uses TRBV9 and TRBJ1-5, with TRBD1 matching 9 bases. V dropped 2 bases and J dropped 1; count of bases not matched to a gene: 1. CDR1 is SGDLS and CDR2 is YYNGEE in the germline V gene. The CDR3 is 15 amino acids. The CDR3 nucleotides are TGTGCCAGCAGCGTGGGACAGGGAAGCAATCAGCCCCAGCATTTT. Encoded protein: CASSVGQGSNQPQHF.

V and J are TRBV10-3 and TRBJ1-1; D is ambiguous. This CDR3 is built from 13 residues. Trimming removed 6 bases from V and 1 base from J, with 9 bases in between. The V gene's germline CDR1 is ENHRY and CDR2 SYGVKD. This CDR3 reads CAIRARGNTEAFF. The CDR3 DNA follows: TGTGCCATCAGAGCGCGGGGGAACACTGAAGCTTTCTTT.

This chain links TRBV7-2 with TRBJ2-3; D tentatively reads TRBD1 or TRBD2 (6 bases each). CDR1 and CDR2 from the germline V gene are SGHTA and FQGNSA. With 10 bases removed from V and 3 bases from J, the gap between germline ends came to 26 bases. The CDR3 loop spans 17 amino acids. The CDR3, as DNA: TGTGCCATCTTAGGCCGGGGGCTCGTTGGTGGAACAGATACGCAGTATTTT. Its protein is CAILGRGLVGGTDTQYF.

This clone was recorded at least ten times. This chain uses TRBV10-3 with TRBJ1-1; 8 bases map to TRBD1. CDR3 length equals 17 residues. After removal of 2 bases from V and 4 bases from J, the junction contained 12 bases not matched to a gene. The germline CDR1 and CDR2 sequences are ENHRY and SYGVKD. CDR3 nucleotides: TGTGCCATCAGTGAGATACTGGCAGGGGGCAGTACCACTGAAGCTTTCTTT. It codes for CAISEILAGGSTTEAFF.

The genes are TRBV19 and TRBJ1-1, with D uncertain. The CDR3 runs 14 residues. Trimming pared 3 bases from V and 4 bases from J, leaving 12 bases between. Germline V gene lookup returns CDR1 LNHDA and CDR2 SQIVND (reference sequence). The CDR3 loop reads CASSIRPAGTEAFF. The CDR3 DNA reads TGTGCCAGTAGTATCCGTCCGGCGGGCACTGAAGCTTTCTTT.